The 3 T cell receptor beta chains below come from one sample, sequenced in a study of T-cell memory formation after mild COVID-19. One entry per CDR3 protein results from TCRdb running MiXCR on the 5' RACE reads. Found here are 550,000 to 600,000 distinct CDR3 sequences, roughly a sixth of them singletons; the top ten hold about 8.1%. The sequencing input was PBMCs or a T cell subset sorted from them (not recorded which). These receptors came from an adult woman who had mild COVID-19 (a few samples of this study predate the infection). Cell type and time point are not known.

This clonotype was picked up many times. CDR3: CASSFGGSTDTQYF. In DNA, the CDR3 is TGCGCCAGCAGCTTTGGCGGTAGCACAGATACGCAGTATTTT. This rearrangement joins TRBV5-1 to TRBJ2-3; D is unclear. Germline CDR1 and CDR2: SGHRS and YFSETQ. Trimming took 2 bases from V and 0 from J, leaving 7 bases between them. The CDR3 sequence is 14 residues long.

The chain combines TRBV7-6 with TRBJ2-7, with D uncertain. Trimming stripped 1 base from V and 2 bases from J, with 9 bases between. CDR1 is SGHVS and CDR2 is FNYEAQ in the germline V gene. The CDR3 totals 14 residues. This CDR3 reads CASSLGTLTYEQYF. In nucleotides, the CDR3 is TGTGCCAGCAGCTTAGGGACGCTAACCTACGAGCAGTACTTC.

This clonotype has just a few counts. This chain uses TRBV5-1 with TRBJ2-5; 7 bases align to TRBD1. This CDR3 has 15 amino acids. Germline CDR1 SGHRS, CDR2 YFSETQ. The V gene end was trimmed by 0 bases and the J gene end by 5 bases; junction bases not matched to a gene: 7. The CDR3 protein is CASSLAGQREETQYF. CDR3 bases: TGCGCCAGCAGCTTGGCGGGACAGAGAGAGGAGACCCAGTACTTC.